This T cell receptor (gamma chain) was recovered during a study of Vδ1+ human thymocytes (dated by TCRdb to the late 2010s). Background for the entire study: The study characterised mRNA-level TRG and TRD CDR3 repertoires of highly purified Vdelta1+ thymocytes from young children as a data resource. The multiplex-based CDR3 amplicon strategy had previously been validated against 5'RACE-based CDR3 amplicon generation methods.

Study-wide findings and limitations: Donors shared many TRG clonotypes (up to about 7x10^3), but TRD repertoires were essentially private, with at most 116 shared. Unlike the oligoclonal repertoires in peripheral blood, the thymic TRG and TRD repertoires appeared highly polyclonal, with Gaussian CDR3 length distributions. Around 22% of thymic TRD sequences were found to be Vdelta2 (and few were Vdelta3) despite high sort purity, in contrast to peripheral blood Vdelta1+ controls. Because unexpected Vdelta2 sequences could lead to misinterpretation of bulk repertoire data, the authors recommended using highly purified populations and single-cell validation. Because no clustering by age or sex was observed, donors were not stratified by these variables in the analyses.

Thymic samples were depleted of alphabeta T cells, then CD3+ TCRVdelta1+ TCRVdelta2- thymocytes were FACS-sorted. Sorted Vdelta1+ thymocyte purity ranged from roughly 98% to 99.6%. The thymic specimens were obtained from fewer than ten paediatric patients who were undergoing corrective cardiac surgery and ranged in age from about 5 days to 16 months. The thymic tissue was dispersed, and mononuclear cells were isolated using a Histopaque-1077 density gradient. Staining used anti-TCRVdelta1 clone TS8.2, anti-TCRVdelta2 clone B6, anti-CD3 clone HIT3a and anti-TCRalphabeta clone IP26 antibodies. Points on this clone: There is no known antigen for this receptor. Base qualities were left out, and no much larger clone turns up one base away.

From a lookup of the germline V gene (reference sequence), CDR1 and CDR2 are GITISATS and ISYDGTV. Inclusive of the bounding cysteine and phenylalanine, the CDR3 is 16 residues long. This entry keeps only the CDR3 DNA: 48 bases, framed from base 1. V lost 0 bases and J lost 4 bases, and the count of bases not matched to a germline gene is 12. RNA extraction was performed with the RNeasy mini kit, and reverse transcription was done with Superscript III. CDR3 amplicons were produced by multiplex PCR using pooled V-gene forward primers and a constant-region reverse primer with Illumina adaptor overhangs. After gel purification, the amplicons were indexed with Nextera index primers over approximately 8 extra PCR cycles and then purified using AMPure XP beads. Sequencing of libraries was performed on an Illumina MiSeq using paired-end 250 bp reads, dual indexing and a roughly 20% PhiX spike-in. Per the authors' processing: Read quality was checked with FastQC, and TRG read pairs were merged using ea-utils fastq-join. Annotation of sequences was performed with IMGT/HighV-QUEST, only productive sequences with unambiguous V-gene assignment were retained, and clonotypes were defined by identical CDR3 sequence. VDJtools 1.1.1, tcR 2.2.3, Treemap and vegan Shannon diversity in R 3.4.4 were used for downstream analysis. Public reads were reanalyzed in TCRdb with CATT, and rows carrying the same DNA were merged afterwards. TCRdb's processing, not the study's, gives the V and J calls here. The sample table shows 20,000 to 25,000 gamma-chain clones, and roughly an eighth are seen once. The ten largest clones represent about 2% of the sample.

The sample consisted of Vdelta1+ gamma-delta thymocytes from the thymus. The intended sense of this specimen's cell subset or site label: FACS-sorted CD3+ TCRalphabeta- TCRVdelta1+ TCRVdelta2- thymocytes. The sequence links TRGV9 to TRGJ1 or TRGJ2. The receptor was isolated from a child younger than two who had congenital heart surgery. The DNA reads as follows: TGTGCCTTGTGGGAGGTGAAGAGGGGTAGGTATTATAAGAAACTCTTT. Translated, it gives CALWEVKRGRYYKKLF.